This passage covers 9 T cell receptor beta chains from one sample sequenced in a study of CD8 T cells in ankylosing spondylitis. TCRdb reprocessed the 5' RACE reads via MiXCR and lists one record per CDR3 protein. The data contain 200,000 to 250,000 distinct CDR3 sequences, 10% of them singletons. The sequencing sample was made of blood, either unsorted or a sorted T cell fraction (not recorded which). The receptors were gathered from a male donor with ankylosing spondylitis or in good health (not recorded which).

In its sample, this clonotype was seen many times. V is TRBV3-1 and J is TRBJ2-5; D is unresolved. Germline CDR1 is LGHDT and CDR2 is YNNKEL (reference sequence). V was clipped by 1 base and J by 1 base, with 1 base between them. The CDR3 has 12 residues. The CDR3 sequence: CASSQGQETQYF. For the CDR3, the DNA is TGTGCCAGCAGCCAAGGCCAAGAGACCCAGTACTTC.

This clonotype was seen at least ten times. The gene calls are TRBV7-9 and TRBJ2-1; the match to TRBD2 covers 7 bases. The CDR3 consists of 13 residues. Trimming took 7 bases from V and 2 from J; bases not matched to a gene: 2. The germline CDR1 and CDR2 sequences are SEHNR and FQNEAQ (reference sequence). CDR3 residues: CASMGGAYNEQFF. CDR3 coding DNA: TGTGCCAGCATGGGAGGGGCCTACAATGAGCAGTTCTTC.

This clonotype was recorded at least ten times. V usage is TRBV5-1 and J usage is TRBJ2-2, with D possibly being TRBD2 (6 bases). Trimming stripped 3 bases from V and 3 bases from J, with 12 bases between. The V gene's germline CDR1 is SGHRS and CDR2 YFSETQ. The CDR3 is 15 residues long. The CDR3 reads CASSSGLLDTGELFF. In DNA form, the CDR3 reads TGCGCCAGCAGCTCGGGACTTTTGGACACCGGGGAGCTGTTTTTT.

This clonotype was seen repeatedly, ten times or more. The rearrangement uses TRBV7-3 and TRBJ1-1, with D perhaps TRBD1 (5 bases). This CDR3 contains 14 residues. CDR1 SGHTA and CDR2 FQGTGA come from the germline V gene. With 3 bases removed from V and 1 base from J, the gap between germline ends came to 9 bases. CDR3 sequence (DNA): TGTGCCAGCAGCTTTGGACACGCGAACACTGAAGCTTTCTTT. Protein product: CASSFGHANTEAFF.

This clonotype came up many times. The chain carries TRBV12-3 or TRBV12-4 and TRBJ2-7; D unresolved. The CDR3 loop spans 12 amino acids. V was cut by 2 bases and J by 3 bases, with 5 bases left in between. In DNA, the CDR3 is TGTGCCAGCAGTTTATCGGTCTACGAGCAGTACTTC. Protein product: CASSLSVYEQYF.

This clonotype has a count of ten or more. The rearrangement uses TRBV7-3 and TRBJ1-1, with TRBD1 as a possible D gene (5 bases). The CDR3 totals 18 residues. The V gene's germline CDR1 is SGHTA and CDR2 FQGTGA. V was pared by 5 bases and J by 4 bases, with 26 bases between. This CDR3 is CASSLGLQKGRRVTEAFF. The CDR3 nucleotides read TGTGCCAGCAGCCTAGGCCTTCAGAAGGGGCGCAGGGTCACTGAAGCTTTCTTT.

The sample holds a few counts of this clonotype. V usage is TRBV7-8 and J usage is TRBJ2-1; 11 bases fit TRBD2. The CDR3 runs 15 residues. V lost 6 bases to trimming and J lost 9 bases; unmatched junction nucleotides: 10. In germline, CDR1 is SGHVS, CDR2 FQNEAQ. In DNA, the CDR3 is TGTGCCAGCAGGTATCCAGGACTAGCGGGTGGTGAGCAGTTCTTC. The encoded protein is CASRYPGLAGGEQFF.

This clonotype was observed many times. This chain uses TRBV10-3 with TRBJ1-1; 10 bases map to TRBD1. CDR1 is ENHRY and CDR2 is SYGVKD in the germline V gene. V trimming: 4 bases; J trimming: 0 bases; junction bases outside the gene matches: 2. The CDR3 runs 15 residues. CDR3 nucleotide sequence: TGTGCCATCAGTGGGGACAGGGGTGTGAACACTGAAGCTTTCTTT. This gives the protein CAISGDRGVNTEAFF.

This clonotype was observed at least ten times. The V gene is TRBV19, the J gene TRBJ1-5; D unclear. Per the germline V gene, CDR1 is LNHDA and CDR2 is SQIVND (reference sequence). This CDR3 contains 13 residues. The V and J ends lost 3 bases and 4 bases respectively, with 7 bases between them. The CDR3 nucleotides read TGTGCCAGTAGTATTTTGGGGAATCAGCCCCAGCATTTT. Translating it yields CASSILGNQPQHF.